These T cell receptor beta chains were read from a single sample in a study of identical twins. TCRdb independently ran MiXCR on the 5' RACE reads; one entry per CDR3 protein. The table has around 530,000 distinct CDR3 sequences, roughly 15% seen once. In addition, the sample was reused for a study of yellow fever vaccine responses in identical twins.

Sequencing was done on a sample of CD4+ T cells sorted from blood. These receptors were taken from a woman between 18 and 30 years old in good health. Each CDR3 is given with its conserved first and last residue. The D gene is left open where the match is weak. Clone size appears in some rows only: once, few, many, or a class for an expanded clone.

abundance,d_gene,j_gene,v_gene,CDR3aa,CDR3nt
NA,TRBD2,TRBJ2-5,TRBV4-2,CATSGRGLGEQETQYF,TGTGCCACAAGCGGGAGGGGCCTCGGTGAACAAGAGACCCAGTACTTC
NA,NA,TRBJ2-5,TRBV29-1,CSVDDRYQETQYF,TGCAGCGTCGATGACAGATACCAAGAGACCCAGTACTTC
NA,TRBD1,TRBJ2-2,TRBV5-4,CASSSQTGRTGELFF,TGTGCCAGCAGCTCCCAGACAGGGAGAACCGGGGAGCTGTTTTTT
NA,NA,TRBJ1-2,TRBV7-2,CASSLVRGGYTF,TGTGCCAGCAGCTTAGTTCGGGGTGGCTACACCTTC
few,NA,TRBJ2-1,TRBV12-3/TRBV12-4,CASSSAPGASGNEQFF,TGTGCCAGCAGTTCAGCCCCGGGGGCCAGTGGGAATGAGCAGTTCTTC
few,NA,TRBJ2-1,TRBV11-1,CASSSSDRYHNEQFF,TGTGCCAGCAGCTCCTCCGACAGGTACCACAATGAGCAGTTCTTC
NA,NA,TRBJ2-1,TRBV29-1,CSVDAGYDYNEQFF,TGCAGCGTTGATGCGGGGTACGACTACAATGAGCAGTTCTTC
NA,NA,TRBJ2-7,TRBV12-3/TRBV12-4,CASSFGQYEQYF,TGTGCCAGCAGTTTTGGACAGTACGAGCAGTACTTC
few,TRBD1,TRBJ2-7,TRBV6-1,CASSSGQGGYEQYF,TGTGCCAGCAGCTCGGGACAGGGAGGCTACGAGCAGTACTTC
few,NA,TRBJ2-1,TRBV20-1,CSARIAVSYNEQFF,TGCAGTGCTAGGATAGCTGTTTCCTACAATGAGCAGTTCTTC
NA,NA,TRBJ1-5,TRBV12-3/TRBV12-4,CASSPLLDIPQHF,TGTGCCAGCAGCCCCCTACTGGACATCCCCCAGCATTTT
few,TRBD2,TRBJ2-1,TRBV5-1,CASSLGGLALNEQFF,TGCGCCAGCAGCTTGGGTGGACTAGCTTTGAATGAGCAGTTCTTC
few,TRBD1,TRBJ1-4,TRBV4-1,CASSQEGQFAEKLFF,TGCGCCAGCAGCCAAGAGGGACAGTTCGCTGAAAAACTGTTTTTT
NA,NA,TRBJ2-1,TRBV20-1,CSASPRELPENNEQFF,TGCAGTGCTAGTCCCCGAGAGTTGCCAGAGAACAATGAGCAGTTCTTC
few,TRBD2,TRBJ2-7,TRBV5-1,CASSLLVAGGPDEQYF,TGCGCCAGCAGCTTGTTGGTAGCGGGAGGGCCTGACGAGCAGTACTTC
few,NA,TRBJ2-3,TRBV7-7,CASSPGALGTDTQYF,TGTGCCAGCAGTCCAGGGGCCCTTGGGACAGATACGCAGTATTTT
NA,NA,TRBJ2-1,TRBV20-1,CRSGELSSYNEQFF,TGCAGATCGGGGGAACTTAGCTCCTACAATGAGCAGTTCTTC
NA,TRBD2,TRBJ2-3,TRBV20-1,CSARSGTSATDTQYF,TGCAGTGCTAGATCCGGGACTAGCGCCACAGATACGCAGTATTTT
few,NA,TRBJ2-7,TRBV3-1,CASSQERGFYEQYF,TGTGCCAGCAGCCAAGAACGGGGGTTCTACGAGCAGTACTTC
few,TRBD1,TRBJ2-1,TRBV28,CASSLWGLQGVPYNEQFF,TGTGCCAGCAGTTTATGGGGGCTCCAGGGGGTCCCCTACAATGAGCAGTTCTTC
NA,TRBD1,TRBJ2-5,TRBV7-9,CASSFGQGMETQYF,TGTGCCAGCAGCTTCGGACAGGGGATGGAGACCCAGTACTTC
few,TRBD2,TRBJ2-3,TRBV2,CASKEGQTSGFTQYF,TGTGCCAGCAAGGAGGGGCAGACTAGCGGCTTTACGCAGTATTTT
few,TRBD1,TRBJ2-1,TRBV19,CASSTRQGSHNEQFF,TGTGCCAGTAGTACGCGACAGGGTTCACACAATGAGCAGTTCTTC
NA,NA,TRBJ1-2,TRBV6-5,CASSYPDGYGYTF,TGTGCCAGCAGTTACCCGGACGGCTATGGCTACACCTTC
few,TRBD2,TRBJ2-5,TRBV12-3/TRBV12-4,CASSLLAGAGETQYF,TGTGCCAGCAGTTTACTAGCGGGAGCGGGAGAGACCCAGTACTTC
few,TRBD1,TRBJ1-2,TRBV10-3,CAISEPLGTGVGYTF,TGTGCCATCAGTGAGCCCCTCGGGACAGGGGTTGGCTACACCTTC
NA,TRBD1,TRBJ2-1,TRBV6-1,CASSGQGAGNEQFF,TGTGCCAGCAGTGGACAGGGGGCAGGCAATGAGCAGTTCTTC
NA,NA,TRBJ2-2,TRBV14,CASSLRVSDTGELFF,TGTGCCAGCAGCCTCAGGGTGTCGGACACCGGGGAGCTGTTTTTT
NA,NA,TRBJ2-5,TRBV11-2,CASSPLGGYQETQYF,TGTGCCAGCAGCCCCTTGGGGGGTTATCAAGAGACCCAGTACTTC
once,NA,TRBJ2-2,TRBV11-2,CASRVGSGYTGELFF,TGTGCCAGCAGAGTCGGGAGTGGGTACACCGGGGAGCTGTTTTTT
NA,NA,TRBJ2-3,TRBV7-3,CASSSDPADTQYF,TGTGCCAGCAGCTCGGACCCGGCAGATACGCAGTATTTT
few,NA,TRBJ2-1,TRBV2,CASAYRVDEQFF,TGTGCCAGTGCATACAGGGTGGATGAGCAGTTCTTC
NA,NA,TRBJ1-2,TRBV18,CASSPQGKDYTF,TGTGCCAGCTCACCACAGGGGAAGGACTACACCTTC
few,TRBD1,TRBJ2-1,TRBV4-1,CASSPNSGTGSYNEQFF,TGCGCCAGCAGCCCAAATTCGGGGACAGGGTCTTACAATGAGCAGTTCTTC
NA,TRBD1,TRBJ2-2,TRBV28,CASHLTGGSFTGELFF,TGTGCCAGCCACTTAACAGGGGGCAGTTTTACAGGGGAGCTGTTTTTT
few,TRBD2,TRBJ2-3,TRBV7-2,CASSLRLAGRTDTQYF,TGTGCCAGCAGCTTAAGACTAGCGGGACGTACAGATACGCAGTATTTT
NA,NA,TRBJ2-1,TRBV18,CASRIRGASYNEQFF,TGTGCCAGCAGAATACGGGGGGCTTCCTACAATGAGCAGTTCTTC
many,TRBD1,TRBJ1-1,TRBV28,CATKRGPNTEAFF,TGTGCCACCAAGAGGGGGCCGAACACTGAAGCTTTCTTT
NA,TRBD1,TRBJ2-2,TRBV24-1,CATSDLGQGNTGELFF,TGTGCCACCAGTGATTTGGGACAGGGGAACACCGGGGAGCTGTTTTTT
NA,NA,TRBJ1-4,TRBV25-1,CASSHQGKGEKLFF,TGTGCCAGCAGTCACCAGGGGAAGGGTGAAAAACTGTTTTTT